This T cell receptor beta chain emerged from a study of T cell responses to AZD1222 COVID-19 vaccine. Study observations and caveats: Unmutated regions of variants are reportedly targeted by nearly half of spike-specific TCRs. At 160-218 and 743-854, vaccine-associated CD4 TCRs were dominant, and they spanned spike.

This clone occurred a few times. The antigen is not known. Profiling relied on immunoSEQ multiplex PCR, and the TCRdb table lists in-frame clones only, not all of them. The table shows roughly 150,000 clones, with about nine tenths occurring only once. Germline loops: CDR1 LNHDA, CDR2 SQIVND (reference sequence). The CDR3 sequence is 14 residues long. Trimming stripped 3 bases from V and 7 bases from J, with 13 bases between. Second-dose schedules of about 4 or about 12 weeks were combined. The sequences come from peripheral blood, collected 28 days after the second AZD1222 dose. The TCR was taken from an adult who received the AZD1222 COVID-19 vaccine. This chain links TRBV19 with TRBJ1-5; D remains unclear. CDR3 nucleotides: TGTGCCAGTAGTATGATGTCGGGGTCCCAGCCCCAGCATTTT. This sequence encodes CASSMMSGSQPQHF.